This T cell receptor beta chain was documented in a study of T cells in Graves' hyperthyroidism and ophthalmopathy. Study overall: Prior to any treatment, at the point of initial diagnosis, peripheral blood was collected. General observations from the study: The majority of expanded thyroid clonotypes above 0.001 also appeared in blood.

Authors of the study amplified TCR beta CDR3 regions from RNA transcripts. First-round RT-PCR with HTBI primers amplified the TCR CDR3 region. Using its own MiXCR run on the multiplex PCR reads, TCRdb lists one record per CDR3 protein. This sample carries hundreds of thousands of distinct CDR3 sequences, approximately 14% of them seen once, and the ten largest clones take 3.5% to 4.5%. Remarks on this clonotype: The antigen remains unidentified.

This TCR came from a woman in her 40s with Graves' ophthalmopathy. The specimen was blood.

This CDR3 reads CASSLVRIETYEQYF. The CDR3 DNA is TGTGCCAGCAGTTTGGTCAGGATCGAAACCTACGAGCAGTACTTC. The chain carries TRBV27 and TRBJ2-7; no clear D. The CDR3 is 15 amino acids. Germline V gene data show CDR1 as MNHEY and CDR2 as SMNVEV (reference sequence). V dropped 3 bases and J dropped 2 bases, with 14 bases sitting between them.